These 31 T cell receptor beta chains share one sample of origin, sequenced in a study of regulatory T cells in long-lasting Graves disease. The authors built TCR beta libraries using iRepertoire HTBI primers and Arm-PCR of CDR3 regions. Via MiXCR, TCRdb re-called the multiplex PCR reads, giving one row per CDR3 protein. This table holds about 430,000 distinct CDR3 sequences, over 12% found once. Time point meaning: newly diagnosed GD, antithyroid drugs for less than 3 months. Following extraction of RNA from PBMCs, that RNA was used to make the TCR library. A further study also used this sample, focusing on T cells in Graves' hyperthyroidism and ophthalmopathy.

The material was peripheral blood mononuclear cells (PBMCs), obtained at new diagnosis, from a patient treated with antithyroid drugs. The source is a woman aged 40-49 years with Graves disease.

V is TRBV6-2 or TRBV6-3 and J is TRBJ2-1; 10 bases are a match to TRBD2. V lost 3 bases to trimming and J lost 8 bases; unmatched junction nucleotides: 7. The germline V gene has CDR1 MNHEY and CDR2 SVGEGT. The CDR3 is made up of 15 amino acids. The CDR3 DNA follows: TGTGCCAGCAGTTATTCAGCGGGAGGGTTGGATGAGCAGTTCTTC. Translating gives CASSYSAGGLDEQFF.

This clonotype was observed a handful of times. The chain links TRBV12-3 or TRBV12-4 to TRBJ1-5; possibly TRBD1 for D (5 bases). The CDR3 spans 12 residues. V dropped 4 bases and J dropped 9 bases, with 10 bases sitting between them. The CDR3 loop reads CASSSGMRPQHF. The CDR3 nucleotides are TGTGCCAGCAGTTCAGGGATGCGGCCCCAGCATTTT.

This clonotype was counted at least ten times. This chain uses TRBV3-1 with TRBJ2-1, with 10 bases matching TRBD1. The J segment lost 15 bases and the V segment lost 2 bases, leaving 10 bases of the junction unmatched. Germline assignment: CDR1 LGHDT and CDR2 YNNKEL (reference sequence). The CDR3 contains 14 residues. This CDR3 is CASSQQGQGLISFF. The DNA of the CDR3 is TGTGCCAGCAGCCAACAGGGACAGGGGTTAATTTCGTTCTTC.

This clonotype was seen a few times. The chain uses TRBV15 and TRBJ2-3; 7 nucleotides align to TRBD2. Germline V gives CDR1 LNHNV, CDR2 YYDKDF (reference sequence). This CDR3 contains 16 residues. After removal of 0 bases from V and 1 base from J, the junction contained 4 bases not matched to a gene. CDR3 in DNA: TGTGCCACCAGCAGAGATCGGGGGGTTGGCACAGATACGCAGTATTTT. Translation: CATSRDRGVGTDTQYF.

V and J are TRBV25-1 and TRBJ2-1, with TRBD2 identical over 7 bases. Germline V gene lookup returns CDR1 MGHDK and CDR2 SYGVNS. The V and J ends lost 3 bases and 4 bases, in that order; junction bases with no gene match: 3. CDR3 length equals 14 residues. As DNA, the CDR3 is TGTGCCAGCAGTGAGGCTAGCGGATACAATGAGCAGTTCTTC. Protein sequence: CASSEASGYNEQFF.

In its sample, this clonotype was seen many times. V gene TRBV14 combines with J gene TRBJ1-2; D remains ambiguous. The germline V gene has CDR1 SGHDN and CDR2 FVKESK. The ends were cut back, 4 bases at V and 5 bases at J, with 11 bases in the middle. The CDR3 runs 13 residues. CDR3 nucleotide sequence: TGTGCCAGCAGCCTCGGGAGGTGGTATGGCTACACCTTC. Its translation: CASSLGRWYGYTF.

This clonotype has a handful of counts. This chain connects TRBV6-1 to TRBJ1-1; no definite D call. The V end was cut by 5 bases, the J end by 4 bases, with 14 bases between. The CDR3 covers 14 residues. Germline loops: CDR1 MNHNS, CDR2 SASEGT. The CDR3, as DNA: TGTGCCAGCAGTCGACGGCGTTTGGGCACTGAAGCTTTCTTT. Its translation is CASSRRRLGTEAFF.

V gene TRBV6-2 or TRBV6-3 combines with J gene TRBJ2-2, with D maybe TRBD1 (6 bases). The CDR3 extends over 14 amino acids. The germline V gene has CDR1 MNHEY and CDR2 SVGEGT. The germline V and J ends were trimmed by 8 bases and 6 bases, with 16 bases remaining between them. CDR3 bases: TGTGCCAGCCAACTACAGGGAGCATCCGGGGAGCTGTTTTTT. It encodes CASQLQGASGELFF.

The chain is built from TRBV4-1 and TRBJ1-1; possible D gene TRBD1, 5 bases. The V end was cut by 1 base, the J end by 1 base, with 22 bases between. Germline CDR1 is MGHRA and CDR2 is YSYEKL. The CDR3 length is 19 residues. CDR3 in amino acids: CASSQVTNVGVSRNTEAFF. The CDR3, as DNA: TGCGCCAGCAGCCAAGTGACTAACGTGGGGGTCTCGAGGAACACTGAAGCTTTCTTT.

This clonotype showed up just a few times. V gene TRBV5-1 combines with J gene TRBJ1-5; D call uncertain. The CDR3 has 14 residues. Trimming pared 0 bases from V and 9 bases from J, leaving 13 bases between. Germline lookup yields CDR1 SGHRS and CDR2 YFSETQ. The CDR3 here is CASSLEGAGGPQHF. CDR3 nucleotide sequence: TGCGCCAGCAGCTTGGAGGGTGCAGGAGGGCCCCAGCATTTT.

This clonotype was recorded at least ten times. DNA of the CDR3: TGTGCCAGCAGCTTAAGGACAGATAATTCACCCCTCCACTTT. Amino acid sequence: CASSLRTDNSPLHF. The chain employs TRBV11-2 and TRBJ1-6; perhaps TRBD1 as D (6 bases). Germline V lookup: CDR1 SGHAT, CDR2 FQNNGV. The CDR3 covers 14 residues. Trimming left V 2 bases short and J 5 bases short, with 7 bases between.

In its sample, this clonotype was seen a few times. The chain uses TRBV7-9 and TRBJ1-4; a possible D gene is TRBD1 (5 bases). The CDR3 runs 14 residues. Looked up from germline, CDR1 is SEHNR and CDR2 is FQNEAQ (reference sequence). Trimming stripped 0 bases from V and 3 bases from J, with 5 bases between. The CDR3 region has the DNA TGTGCCAGCAGCTTAGCGGGGGCTAATGAAAAACTGTTTTTT. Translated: CASSLAGANEKLFF.

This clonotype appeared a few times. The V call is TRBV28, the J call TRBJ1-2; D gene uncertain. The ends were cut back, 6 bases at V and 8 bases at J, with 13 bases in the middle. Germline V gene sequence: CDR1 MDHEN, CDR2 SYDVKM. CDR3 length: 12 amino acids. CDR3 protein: CASSLGYRGYTF. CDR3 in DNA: TGTGCCAGCAGCCTCGGTTATCGAGGCTACACCTTC.

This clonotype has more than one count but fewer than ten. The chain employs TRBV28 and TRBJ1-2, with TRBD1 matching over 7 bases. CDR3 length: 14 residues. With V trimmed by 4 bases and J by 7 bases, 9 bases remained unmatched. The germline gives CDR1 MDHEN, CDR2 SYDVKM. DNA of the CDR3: TGTGCCAGCAGTTCCCGGGACAGTTGGGGTGGCTACACCTTC. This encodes CASSSRDSWGGYTF.

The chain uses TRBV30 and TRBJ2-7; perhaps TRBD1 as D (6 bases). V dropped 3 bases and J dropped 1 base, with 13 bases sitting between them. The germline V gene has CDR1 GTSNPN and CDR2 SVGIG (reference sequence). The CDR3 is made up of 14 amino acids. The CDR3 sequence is CAWRKGTLSYEQYF. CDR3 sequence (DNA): TGTGCCTGGAGAAAAGGGACACTATCCTACGAGCAGTACTTC.

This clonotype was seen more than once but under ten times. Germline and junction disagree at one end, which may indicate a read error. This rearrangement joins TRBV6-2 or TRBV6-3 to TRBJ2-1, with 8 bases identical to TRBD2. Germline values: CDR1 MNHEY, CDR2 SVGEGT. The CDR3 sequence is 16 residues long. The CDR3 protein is CASSPGLGSSYNEQFF. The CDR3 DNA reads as TGTGCCAGCAGTCCGGGACTAGGATCCTCCTACAATGAACAGTTCTTC.

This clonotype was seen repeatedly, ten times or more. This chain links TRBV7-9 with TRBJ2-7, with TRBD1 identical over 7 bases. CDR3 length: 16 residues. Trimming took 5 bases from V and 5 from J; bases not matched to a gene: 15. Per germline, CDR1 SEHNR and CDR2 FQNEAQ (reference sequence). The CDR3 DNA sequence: TGTGCCAGCAGCCCACCTGTACGACAGGGCCTTAACGAGCAGTACTTC. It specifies CASSPPVRQGLNEQYF.

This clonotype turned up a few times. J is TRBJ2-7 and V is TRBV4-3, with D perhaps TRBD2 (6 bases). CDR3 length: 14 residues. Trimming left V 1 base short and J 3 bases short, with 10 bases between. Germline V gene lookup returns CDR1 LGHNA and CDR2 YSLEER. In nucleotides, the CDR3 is TGCGCCAGCAGCCAAGCAGCGGGCCACTACGAGCAGTACTTC. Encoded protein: CASSQAAGHYEQYF.

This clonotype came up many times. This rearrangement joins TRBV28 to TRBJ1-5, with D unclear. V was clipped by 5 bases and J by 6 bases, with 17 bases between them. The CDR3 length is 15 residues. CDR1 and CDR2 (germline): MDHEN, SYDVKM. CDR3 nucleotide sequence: TGTGCCAGCAGTCGCGAAAGGGAAATGTCTCAGCCCCAGCATTTT. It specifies CASSREREMSQPQHF.

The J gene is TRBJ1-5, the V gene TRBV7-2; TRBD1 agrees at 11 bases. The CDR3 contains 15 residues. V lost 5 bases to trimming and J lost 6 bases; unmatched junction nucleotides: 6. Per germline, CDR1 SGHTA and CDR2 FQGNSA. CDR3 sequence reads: CASSPRTGGPQPQHF. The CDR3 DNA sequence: TGTGCCAGCAGCCCTAGGACAGGGGGCCCTCAGCCCCAGCATTTT.

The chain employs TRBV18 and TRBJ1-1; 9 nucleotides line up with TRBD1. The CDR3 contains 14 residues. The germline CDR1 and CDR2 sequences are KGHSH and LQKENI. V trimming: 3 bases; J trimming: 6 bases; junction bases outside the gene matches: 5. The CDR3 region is CASSPDRGRAEAFF. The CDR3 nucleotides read TGTGCCAGCTCACCGGACAGGGGTCGGGCTGAAGCTTTCTTT. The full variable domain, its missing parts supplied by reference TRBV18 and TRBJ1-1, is NAGVMQNPRHLVRRRGQEARLRCSPMKGHSHVYWYRQLPEEGLKFMVYLQKENIIDESGMPKERFSAEFPKEGPSILRIQQVVRGDSAAYFCASSPDRGRAEAFFGQGTRLTVV.

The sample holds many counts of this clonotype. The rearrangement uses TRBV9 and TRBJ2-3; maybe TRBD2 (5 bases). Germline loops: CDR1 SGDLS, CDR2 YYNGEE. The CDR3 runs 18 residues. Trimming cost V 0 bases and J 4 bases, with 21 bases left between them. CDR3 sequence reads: CASSVAKVGGPKADTQYF. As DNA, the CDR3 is TGTGCCAGCAGCGTAGCTAAAGTTGGAGGTCCTAAGGCAGATACGCAGTATTTT.

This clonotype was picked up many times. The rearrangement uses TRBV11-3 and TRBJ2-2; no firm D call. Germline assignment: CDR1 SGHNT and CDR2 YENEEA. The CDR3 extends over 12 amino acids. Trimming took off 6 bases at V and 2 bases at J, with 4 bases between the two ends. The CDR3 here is CASSPNTGELFF. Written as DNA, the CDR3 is TGTGCCAGCAGTCCAAACACCGGGGAGCTGTTTTTT. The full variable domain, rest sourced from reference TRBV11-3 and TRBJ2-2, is EAGVVQSPRYKIIEKKQPVAFWCNPISGHNTLYWYLQNLGQGPELLIRYENEEAVDDSQLPKDRFSAERLKGVDSTLKIQPAELGDSAVYLCASSPNTGELFFGEGSRLTVL.

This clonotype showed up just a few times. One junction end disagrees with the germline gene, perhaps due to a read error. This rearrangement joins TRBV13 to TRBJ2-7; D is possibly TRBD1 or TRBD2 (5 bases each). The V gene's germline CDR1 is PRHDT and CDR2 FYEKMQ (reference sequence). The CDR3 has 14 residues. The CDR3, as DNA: TGTGCCAGCAGCGTATACAGTCGGGGCTACGAGCGGTACTTC. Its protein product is CASSVYSRGYERYF.

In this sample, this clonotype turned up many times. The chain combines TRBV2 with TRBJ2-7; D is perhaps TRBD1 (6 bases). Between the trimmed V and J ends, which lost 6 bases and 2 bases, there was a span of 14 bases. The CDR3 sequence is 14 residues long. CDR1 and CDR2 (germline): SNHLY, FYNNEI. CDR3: CASRLMDSTYEQYF. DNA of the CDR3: TGTGCCAGCAGGCTGATGGACAGCACCTACGAGCAGTACTTC.

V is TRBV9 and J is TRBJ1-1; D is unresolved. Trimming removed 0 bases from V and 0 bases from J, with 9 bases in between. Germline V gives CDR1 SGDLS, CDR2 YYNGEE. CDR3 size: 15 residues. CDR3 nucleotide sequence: TGTGCCAGCAGCGTAGCTATGCAGTTGAACACTGAAGCTTTCTTT. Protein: CASSVAMQLNTEAFF.

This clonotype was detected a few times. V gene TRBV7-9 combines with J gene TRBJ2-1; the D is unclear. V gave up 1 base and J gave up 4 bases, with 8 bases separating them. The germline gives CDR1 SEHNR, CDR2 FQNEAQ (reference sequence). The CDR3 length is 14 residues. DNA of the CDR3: TGTGCCAGCAGCTTAGGGGGAAGGTACAATGAGCAGTTCTTC. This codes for CASSLGGRYNEQFF. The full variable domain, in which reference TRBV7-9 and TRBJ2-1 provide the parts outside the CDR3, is DTGVSQNPRHKITKRGQNVTFRCDPISEHNRLYWYRQTLGQGPEFLTYFQNEAQLEKSRLLSDRFSAERPKGSFSTLEIQRTEQGDSAMYLCASSLGGRYNEQFFGPGTRLTVL.

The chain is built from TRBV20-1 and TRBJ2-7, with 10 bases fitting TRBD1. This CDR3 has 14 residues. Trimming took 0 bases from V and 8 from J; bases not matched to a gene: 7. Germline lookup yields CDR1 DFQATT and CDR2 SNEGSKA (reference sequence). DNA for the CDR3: TGCAGTGCTAGAGATGGGGACAGGGGCATCAAGCAGTACTTC. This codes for CSARDGDRGIKQYF.

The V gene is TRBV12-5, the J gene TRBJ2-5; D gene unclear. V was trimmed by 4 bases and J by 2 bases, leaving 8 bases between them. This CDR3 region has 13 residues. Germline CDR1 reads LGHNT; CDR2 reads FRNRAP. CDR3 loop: CASGSLPQETQYF. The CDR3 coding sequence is TGTGCTAGTGGTTCACTCCCGCAAGAGACCCAGTACTTC.

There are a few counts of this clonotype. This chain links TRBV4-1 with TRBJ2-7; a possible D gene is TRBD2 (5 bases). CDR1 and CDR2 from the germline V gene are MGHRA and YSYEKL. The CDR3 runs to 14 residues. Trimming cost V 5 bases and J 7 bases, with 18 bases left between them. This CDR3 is CASSGSSPGLEQYF. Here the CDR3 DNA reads TGCGCCAGCAGCGGGAGTAGCCCTGGCCTGGAGCAGTACTTC.

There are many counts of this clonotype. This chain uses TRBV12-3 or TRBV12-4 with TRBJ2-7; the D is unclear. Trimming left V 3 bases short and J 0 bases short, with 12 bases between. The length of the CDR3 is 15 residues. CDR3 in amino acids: CASSFKRARSYEQYF. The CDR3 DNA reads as TGTGCCAGCAGTTTTAAGAGAGCCCGCTCCTACGAGCAGTACTTC.